This T cell receptor (beta chain) was sequenced during a study of blood T cells in healthy people across ages. The study, taken as a whole, reports: Donor CMV status was unknown, possibly confounding expanded clonotype changes. Bulk PBMC profiling left naive and antigen-experienced comparisons inconclusive.

The V end lost 6 bases, the J end lost 0 bases, and 14 bases lay between the germline ends. Germline-derived CDR1 and CDR2 are LGHNA and YSLEER. The CDR3 is 15 residues long. To note about this clonotype: Its cognate antigen is unknown.

Total RNA was isolated from each sample in quantities of at least 5.5 micrograms. Primed by a sample-barcoded 5' primer and a J-beta primer mix, a second PCR proceeded for roughly 7 to 12 cycles. TCRdb itself ran the 5' RACE reads through MiXCR, one entry per CDR3 protein. Among more than 900,000 distinct CDR3 sequences listed, 20% to 25% were seen once. These data were also reused for a study on T cells of mothers and their children.

This chain links TRBV4-3 with TRBJ1-1; possible D gene TRBD1, 5 bases. This receptor was identified in a girl aged 2-9 years in good health. Sequencing was done on a sample of blood. CDR3 sequence (DNA): TGCGCCAGCAGTATTGGGAGGGGCCTGAACACTGAAGCTTTCTTT. Its protein is CASSIGRGLNTEAFF.